A selection of T cell receptor beta chains follows, all from one sample in a study of vaccination and CD4 T cells after COVID-19. TCRdb called the PCR reads again in MiXCR, with one record for every CDR3 protein. Among about 28,000 distinct CDR3 sequences listed, about 54% were seen once. The sample was CD4+ T cells from blood, taken about 7 months after SARS-CoV-2 vaccination. The source is a human donor who had recovered from COVID-19. Both conserved end residues are part of each CDR3. The D gene is left open where the match is weak. Some rows have no size entry. The others give once, few or many, or a class for an expanded clone.

TRBJ1-5	TRBV5-6	.	.	CASSGKNQPQHF	TGTGCCAGCAGCGGGAAGAATCAGCCCCAGCATTTT
TRBJ2-3	TRBV6-1	TRBD2	few	CASSENGRVADTQYF	TGTGCCAGCAGTGAAAATGGGAGGGTCGCAGATACGCAGTATTTT
TRBJ2-1	TRBV7-9	TRBD2	.	CASSSTSGKYNEQFF	TGTGCCAGCAGCTCGACTAGCGGGAAATACAATGAGCAGTTCTTC
TRBJ2-7	TRBV7-8	TRBD1	.	CASLLTRGPGYEQYF	TGTGCCAGCCTCCTCACGAGGGGGCCTGGGTACGAGCAGTACTTC
TRBJ2-5	TRBV7-9	.	.	CASSPSATVQETQYF	TGTGCCAGCAGCCCATCGGCGACGGTCCAAGAGACCCAGTACTTC
TRBJ2-3	TRBV27	.	.	CASSLGRPTDTQYF	TGTGCCAGCAGTTTGGGGAGACCGACAGATACGCAGTATTTT
TRBJ2-7	TRBV7-8	TRBD2	.	CASHRPGLAGEQYF	TGTGCCAGCCACAGACCGGGACTAGCGGGCGAGCAGTACTTC
TRBJ2-5	TRBV20-1	TRBD2	.	CSARGLAGGLQETQYF	TGCAGTGCTAGGGGACTAGCGGGAGGTCTCCAAGAGACCCAGTACTTC
TRBJ2-5	TRBV28	TRBD1	.	CASSFQGTAQETQYF	TGTGCCAGCAGTTTTCAGGGGACAGCACAAGAGACCCAGTACTTC
TRBJ2-7	TRBV7-2	.	.	CASSPGLRDREQYF	TGTGCCAGCAGCCCGGGACTGAGGGACCGCGAGCAGTACTTC
TRBJ2-7	TRBV12-3/TRBV12-4	.	.	CASSLNSAVGYEQYF	TGTGCCAGCAGTTTAAACTCGGCTGTGGGCTACGAGCAGTACTTC
TRBJ1-1	TRBV19	.	.	CASSIGGNTEAFF	TGTGCCAGTAGTATAGGAGGGAACACTGAAGCTTTCTTT
TRBJ1-6	TRBV27	.	few	CASSLDRSGPPLHF	TGTGCCAGCAGTTTAGACAGGTCTGGGCCACCCCTCCACTTT